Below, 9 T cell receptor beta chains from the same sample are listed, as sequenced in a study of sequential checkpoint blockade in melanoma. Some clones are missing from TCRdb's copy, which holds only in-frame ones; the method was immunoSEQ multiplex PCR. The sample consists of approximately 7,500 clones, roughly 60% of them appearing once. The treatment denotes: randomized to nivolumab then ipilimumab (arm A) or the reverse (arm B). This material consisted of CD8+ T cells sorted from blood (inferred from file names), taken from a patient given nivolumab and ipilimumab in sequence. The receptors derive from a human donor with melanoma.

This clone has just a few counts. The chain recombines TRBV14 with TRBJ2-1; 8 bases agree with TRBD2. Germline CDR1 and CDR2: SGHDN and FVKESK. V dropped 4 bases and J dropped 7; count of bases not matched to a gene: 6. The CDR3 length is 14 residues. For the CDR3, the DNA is TGTGCCAGCAGCCCCGGGACTAGTGCGAATGAGCAGTTCTTC. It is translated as CASSPGTSANEQFF.

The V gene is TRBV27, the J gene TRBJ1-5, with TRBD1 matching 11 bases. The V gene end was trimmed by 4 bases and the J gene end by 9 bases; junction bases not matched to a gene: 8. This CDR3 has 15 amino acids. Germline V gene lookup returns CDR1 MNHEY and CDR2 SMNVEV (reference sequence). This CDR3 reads CASSSEGQGALPQHF. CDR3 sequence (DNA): TGTGCCAGCAGTTCCGAAGGACAGGGGGCCCTGCCCCAGCATTTT.

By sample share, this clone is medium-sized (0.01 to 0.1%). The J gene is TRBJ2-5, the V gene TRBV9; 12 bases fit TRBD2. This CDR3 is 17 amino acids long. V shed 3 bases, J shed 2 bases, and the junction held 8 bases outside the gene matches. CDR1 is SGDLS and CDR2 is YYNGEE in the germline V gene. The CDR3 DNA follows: TGTGCCAGCAGCGCGAGACCTAGCGGGGGGGCTCAAGAGACCCAGTACTTC. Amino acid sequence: CASSARPSGGAQETQYF.

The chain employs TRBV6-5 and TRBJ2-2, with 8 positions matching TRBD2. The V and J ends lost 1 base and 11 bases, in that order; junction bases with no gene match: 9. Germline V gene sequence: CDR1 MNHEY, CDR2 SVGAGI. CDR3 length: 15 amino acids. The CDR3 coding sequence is TGTGCCAGCAGTTACTACGGGACTAGGGGGGAAGAGCTGTTTTTT. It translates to CASSYYGTRGEELFF.

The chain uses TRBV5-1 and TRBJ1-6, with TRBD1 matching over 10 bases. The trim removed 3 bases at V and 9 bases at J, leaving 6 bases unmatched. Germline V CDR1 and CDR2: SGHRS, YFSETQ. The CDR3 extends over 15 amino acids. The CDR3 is CASSSGTGDVSPLHF. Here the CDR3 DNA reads TGCGCCAGCAGCTCCGGGACAGGGGATGTTTCACCCCTCCACTTT.

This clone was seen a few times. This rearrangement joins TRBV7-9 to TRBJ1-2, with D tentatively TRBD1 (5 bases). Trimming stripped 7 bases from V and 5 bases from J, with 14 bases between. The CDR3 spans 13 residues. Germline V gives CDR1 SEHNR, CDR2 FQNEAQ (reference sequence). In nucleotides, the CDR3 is TGTGCCAGCAACCAAGGGGCAGCATATGGCTACACCTTC. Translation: CASNQGAAYGYTF.

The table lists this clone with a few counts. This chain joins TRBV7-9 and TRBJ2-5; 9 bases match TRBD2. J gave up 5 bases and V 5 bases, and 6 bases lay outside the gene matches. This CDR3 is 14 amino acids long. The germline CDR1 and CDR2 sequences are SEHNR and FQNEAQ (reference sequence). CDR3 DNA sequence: TGTGCCAGCAGCGGGGGGACTAGCTCCGAGACCCAGTACTTC. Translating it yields CASSGGTSSETQYF.

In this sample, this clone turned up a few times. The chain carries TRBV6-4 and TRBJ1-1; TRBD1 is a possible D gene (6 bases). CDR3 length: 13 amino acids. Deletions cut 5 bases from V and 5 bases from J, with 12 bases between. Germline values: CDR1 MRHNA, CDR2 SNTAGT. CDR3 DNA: TGTGCCAGCAGTATCACAGGGAAAACTGAAGCTTTCTTT. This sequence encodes CASSITGKTEAFF.

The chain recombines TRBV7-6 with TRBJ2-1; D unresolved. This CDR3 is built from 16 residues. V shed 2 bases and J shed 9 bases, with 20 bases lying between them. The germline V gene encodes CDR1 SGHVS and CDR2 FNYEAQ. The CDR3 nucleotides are TGTGCCAGCAGCTTATCCCCGGCTAGTGGAGCTCGTGAGCAGTTCTTC. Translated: CASSLSPASGAREQFF.